The entry below gives a single T cell receptor (beta chain) sequence along with its context. The antigen is not known. TCRdb re-called the RT-PCR reads through MiXCR, storing one row per CDR3 protein. The repertoire has hundreds of thousands of distinct CDR3 sequences, 25% of them found once; the top ten carry less than 2.5%. This entry is derived from a study of response to subunit inactivated influenza vaccine. General study points: The study's authors posited that every seasonal influenza vaccination enlists few new T cells.

The sequence was collected from a man aged 50 or older who received an inactivated influenza vaccine. This specimen was CD4+ T cells sorted from PBMCs, taken around 5 days after vaccination.

In nucleotides, the CDR3 is TGTGCCAGCAGTTTCCGTAGCCGTTCACCCCTCCACTTT. This codes for CASSFRSRSPLHF. V gene TRBV27 combines with J gene TRBJ1-6, with D unresolved. V shed 3 bases and J shed 9 bases, with 9 bases lying between them. The CDR3 extends over 13 amino acids. Germline-derived CDR1 and CDR2 are MNHEY and SMNVEV (reference sequence).